The 29 T cell receptor beta chains reported below all come from one sample, sequenced in a study of T cell changes during pregnancy in multiple sclerosis. The data were produced by immunoSEQ multiplex PCR, yet TCRdb's version contains in-frame clones alone and is incomplete. This table holds almost 65,000 clones, 80% to 95% found once. Sample: peripheral blood, taken in the first trimester of pregnancy. The receptor source for this set is a female donor with multiple sclerosis, enrolled in a pregnancy study.

V usage is TRBV11-3 and J usage is TRBJ2-7, with 15 bases that match TRBD2. This CDR3 comprises 19 residues. Trimming cost V 4 bases and J 1 base; bases outside gene matches: 11. Germline assignment: CDR1 SGHNT and CDR2 YENEEA. Here the CDR3 reads CASSSPPRGLAGGSYEQYF. The CDR3 DNA sequence: TGTGCCAGCAGCTCACCTCCCCGGGGACTAGCGGGAGGTTCCTACGAGCAGTACTTC.

The chain links TRBV5-1 to TRBJ2-2, with D maybe TRBD2 (6 bases). In germline, CDR1 is SGHRS, CDR2 YFSETQ. This CDR3 region has 14 residues. With 3 bases removed from V and 7 bases from J, the gap between germline ends came to 13 bases. CDR3 DNA sequence: TGCGCCAGCAGCTCCGGGGGAGCGGGCGGGGAGCTGTTTTTT. It is translated as CASSSGGAGGELFF.

The chain joins TRBV5-1 to TRBJ1-5; 7 bases are a match to TRBD1. V lost 2 bases and J lost 7; bases outside the gene matches: 3. The CDR3 has 13 amino acids. CDR1 is SGHRS and CDR2 is YFSETQ in the germline V gene. The CDR3 region has the DNA TGCGCCAGCAGCTTTGGGACAGCACAGCCCCAGCATTTT. It translates to CASSFGTAQPQHF.

CDR3 DNA sequence: TGCGCCAGCAGCCATCGGGGGAAGGGGCAGCCCCAGCATTTT. As protein: CASSHRGKGQPQHF. The gene calls are TRBV4-1 and TRBJ1-5; TRBD1 is a possible D gene (5 bases). Per the germline V gene, CDR1 is MGHRA and CDR2 is YSYEKL. V shed 3 bases and J shed 7 bases, with 13 bases lying between them. This CDR3 contains 14 residues.

The V call is TRBV2, the J call TRBJ2-5; 9 positions agree with TRBD2. This CDR3 comprises 15 residues. V lost 8 bases and J lost 1; bases outside the gene matches: 8. Germline V gene sequence: CDR1 SNHLY, CDR2 FYNNEI. CDR3 sequence: CASEGLAISQETQYF. The CDR3 DNA reads TGTGCCAGCGAAGGACTAGCGATAAGCCAAGAGACCCAGTACTTC. Full variable domain (rest looked up from reference TRBV2 and TRBJ2-5): EPEVTQTPSHQVTQMGQEVILRCVPISNHLYFYWYRQILGQKVEFLVSFYNNEISEKSEIFDDQFSVERPDGSNFTLKIRSTKLEDSAMYFCASEGLAISQETQYFGPGTRLLVL.

V usage is TRBV27 and J usage is TRBJ2-1, with a possible D match to TRBD2 (5 bases). Germline-derived CDR1 and CDR2 are MNHEY and SMNVEV (reference sequence). V lost 6 bases to trimming and J lost 0 bases, with 18 bases between them. This CDR3 has 17 residues. The CDR3 sequence is CASRTTFSLSSYNEQFF. CDR3 in DNA: TGTGCCAGCAGGACTACGTTCAGCTTGAGCTCCTACAATGAGCAGTTCTTC.

The V and J genes are TRBV23-1 and TRBJ2-1, with TRBD2 matching over 10 bases. TRBV23-1 is given ORF status, its function remaining uncertain. CDR3 size: 16 residues. V shed 4 bases and J 8 bases; nucleotides not matched to a gene: 11. Here the CDR3 DNA reads TGCGCCAGCAGTCCGCAAAGCGGGAGGGAGACGTATGAGCAGTTCTTC. Its protein is CASSPQSGRETYEQFF.

This clone was observed a single time. The rearrangement uses TRBV5-8 and TRBJ1-2; the D gene is possibly TRBD1 (5 bases). Germline loops: CDR1 SGHTS, CDR2 YDEGEE. Trimming took 2 bases from V and 6 from J, leaving 8 bases between them. The CDR3 covers 12 residues. This chain's CDR3 is CASSLTGNGYTF. The CDR3, as DNA: TGTGCCAGCAGCTTAACAGGAAATGGCTACACCTTC.

V gene TRBV6-6 combines with J gene TRBJ2-7, with TRBD1 matching over 11 bases. Losses at the gene ends were 2 bases for V and 3 bases for J; bases not matched to a gene: 3. This CDR3 has 15 amino acids. The germline V gene encodes CDR1 MNHNY and CDR2 SVGAGI (reference sequence). CDR3 bases: TGTGCCAGCAGTTACAGGGGACAGGGGGACTACGAGCAGTACTTC. This encodes CASSYRGQGDYEQYF.

The chain combines TRBV19 with TRBJ2-3, with a tentative D call TRBD2 (6 bases). The CDR3 length is 11 residues. Trimming pared 3 bases from V and 12 bases from J, leaving 10 bases between. Germline V gene lookup returns CDR1 LNHDA and CDR2 SQIVND (reference sequence). As DNA, the CDR3 is TGTGCCAGTAGTATTGCGGGAACTCAGTATTTT. It yields the protein CASSIAGTQYF.

This chain connects TRBV11-2 to TRBJ2-3; 12 positions match TRBD2. Trimming took 6 bases from V and 2 from J; bases not matched to a gene: 12. Germline V gene lookup returns CDR1 SGHAT and CDR2 FQNNGV. The CDR3 extends over 18 amino acids. Written as DNA, the CDR3 is TGTGCCAGCAGACCCGGGACTAGCGGGTCCTATTTCACAGATACGCAGTATTTT. It translates to CASRPGTSGSYFTDTQYF.

This chain connects TRBV28 to TRBJ2-7, with D uncertain. This CDR3 is 16 amino acids long. The ends were cut back, 7 bases at V and 0 bases at J, with 19 bases in the middle. From germline, CDR1 is MDHEN and CDR2 SYDVKM. The CDR3 spells CASKRIARSYSYEQYF. The CDR3 region has the DNA TGTGCCAGCAAAAGAATCGCCAGGTCGTACTCCTACGAGCAGTACTTC.

This clone was found a few times. The rearrangement joins TRBV2 to TRBJ1-5; the D gene is possibly TRBD1 (6 bases). Germline CDR1 reads SNHLY; CDR2 reads FYNNEI. This CDR3 is built from 15 residues. V lost 4 bases and J 3 bases, leaving 13 bases between the germline ends. CDR3 sequence: CASSVQGILNQPQHF. The CDR3 coding sequence is TGTGCCAGCAGTGTTCAGGGGATCCTCAATCAGCCCCAGCATTTT.

The chain combines TRBV19 with TRBJ2-6; TRBD1 might be the D (5 bases). The V end was cut by 6 bases, the J end by 2 bases, with 8 bases between. This CDR3 spans 14 amino acids. In germline, CDR1 is LNHDA, CDR2 SQIVND (reference sequence). The CDR3 region is CASRQGTGANVLTF. CDR3 DNA: TGTGCCAGTAGGCAGGGTACTGGGGCCAACGTCCTGACTTTC.

This chain's CDR3 is CAISETSGGTDTQYF. In DNA, the CDR3 is TGTGCCATCAGCGAGACTAGCGGGGGCACAGATACGCAGTATTTT. V is TRBV10-3 and J is TRBJ2-3; 11 bases are a match to TRBD2. Germline-derived CDR1 and CDR2 are ENHRY and SYGVKD. V shed 6 bases and J 1 base; nucleotides not matched to a gene: 3. The CDR3 runs to 15 residues.

The rearrangement links TRBV7-2 to TRBJ2-1; 8 nucleotides align to TRBD2. The ends lost 5 bases at V and 8 bases at J; junction bases unmatched: 5. The CDR3 length is 13 residues. Germline CDR1 and CDR2: SGHTA and FQGNSA. The CDR3 DNA sequence: TGTGCCAGCAGCAACGGACTAGCTGATGAGCAGTTCTTC. Amino acid sequence: CASSNGLADEQFF.

The V and J genes are TRBV30 and TRBJ1-3; D not certain. Germline V gives CDR1 GTSNPN, CDR2 SVGIG (reference sequence). Trimming pared 5 bases from V and 4 bases from J, leaving 12 bases between. This CDR3 is built from 13 residues. The CDR3 bases are TGTGCCTGGGCTACTCAATCCGGAAACACCATATATTTT. As protein: CAWATQSGNTIYF.

The chain is built from TRBV5-6 and TRBJ1-2, with 9 nucleotides matching TRBD1. Germline V gene data show CDR1 as SGHDT and CDR2 as YYEEEE. V dropped 3 bases and J dropped 7; count of bases not matched to a gene: 13. The CDR3 length is 16 residues. CDR3: CASSSTGLGQGGGYTF. The CDR3 DNA sequence: TGTGCCAGCAGCTCCACCGGTCTGGGACAGGGCGGTGGCTACACCTTC.

The chain has TRBV19 and TRBJ2-3; 12 nucleotides match TRBD1. Germline V gene sequence: CDR1 LNHDA, CDR2 SQIVND (reference sequence). The CDR3 loop spans 15 amino acids. V gave up 5 bases and J gave up 2 bases; unmatched junction bases: 2. DNA for the CDR3: TGTGCCAGTAGTCCGGGACAGGGGGCCACAGATACGCAGTATTTT. This encodes CASSPGQGATDTQYF. Full variable domain (missing parts from reference TRBV19 and TRBJ2-3): DGGITQSPKYLFRKEGQNVTLSCEQNLNHDAMYWYRQDPGQGLRLIYYSQIVNDFQKGDIAEGYSVSREKKESFPLTVTSAQKNPTAFYLCASSPGQGATDTQYFGPGTRLTVL.

The chain combines TRBV4-2 with TRBJ2-5; 9 nucleotides match TRBD2. The CDR3 consists of 16 residues. Losses at the gene ends were 1 base for V and 2 bases for J; bases not matched to a gene: 5. Germline loops: CDR1 LGHNA, CDR2 YNFKEQ. DNA of the CDR3: TGTGCCAGCAGCCAAGGTCCTAGCGGGACGCAAGAGACCCAGTACTTC. Translated, it gives CASSQGPSGTQETQYF.

The gene calls are TRBV4-2 and TRBJ2-1; D call uncertain. This CDR3 comprises 13 residues. V was pared by 5 bases and J by 4 bases, with 9 bases between. The germline gives CDR1 LGHNA, CDR2 YNFKEQ. DNA of the CDR3: TGTGCCAGCAGCTATCTCGGGTACAATGAGCAGTTCTTC. This translates into CASSYLGYNEQFF.

V usage is TRBV11-1 and J usage is TRBJ2-7, with a possible D match to TRBD2 (7 bases). The CDR3 extends over 15 amino acids. V lost 5 bases to trimming and J lost 2 bases, with 16 bases between them. The germline CDR1 and CDR2 sequences are SGHAT and FQDESV (reference sequence). CDR3 amino acids: CASSLGGGGTYEQYF. The CDR3 nucleotides are TGTGCCAGCAGCCTGGGGGGCGGGGGAACCTACGAGCAGTACTTC. The variable domain in full, with the rest retrieved from reference TRBV11-1 and TRBJ2-7, is EAEVAQSPRYKITEKSQAVAFWCDPISGHATLYWYRQILGQGPELLVQFQDESVVDDSQLPKDRFSAERLKGVDSTLKIQPAELGDSAMYLCASSLGGGGTYEQYFGPGTRLTVT.

The chain joins TRBV27 to TRBJ2-2, with 7 bases fitting TRBD1. This CDR3 has 17 residues. V lost 1 base, J lost 2 bases, and 7 bases stayed unmatched. CDR1 and CDR2 from the germline V gene are MNHEY and SMNVEV (reference sequence). As DNA, the CDR3 is TGTGCCAGCAGTTTATATCTCGGACAGGTCAACACCGGGGAGCTGTTTTTT. It translates to CASSLYLGQVNTGELFF.

The rearrangement links TRBV9 to TRBJ2-7, with TRBD1 as a possible D gene (5 bases). Trimming removed 0 bases from V and 2 bases from J, with 15 bases in between. This CDR3 contains 16 residues. From germline, CDR1 is SGDLS and CDR2 YYNGEE. The CDR3 coding sequence is TGTGCCAGCAGCGTAGGTCTTGGGCAGGGTCCCTACGAGCAGTACTTC. Its protein is CASSVGLGQGPYEQYF.

The CDR3: CASSASGGSTDTQYF. For the CDR3, the DNA is TGTGCCAGCAGTGCTAGCGGAGGTTCCACAGATACGCAGTATTTT. The gene calls are TRBV6-4 and TRBJ2-3, with 7 bases lining up with TRBD2. V was clipped by 4 bases and J by 2 bases; unmatched bases: 6. This CDR3 comprises 15 residues. Germline CDR1 is MRHNA and CDR2 is SNTAGT.

V usage is TRBV11-2 and J usage is TRBJ1-2; D might be TRBD1 (5 bases). This CDR3 is 15 amino acids long. Trimming removed 7 bases at V and 5 bases at J, with 20 bases between. CDR1 is SGHAT, CDR2 FQNNGV, per germline. CDR3 loop: CASNHGSVGPYGYTF. In nucleotides, the CDR3 is TGTGCCAGCAACCACGGGTCTGTGGGGCCATATGGCTACACCTTC.

The CDR3 DNA sequence: TGTGCCAGCACCCCCGGACTGAGCTCCTACGAGCAGTACTTC. Protein: CASTPGLSSYEQYF. V is TRBV27 and J is TRBJ2-7, with a tentative D call TRBD2 (5 bases). Germline loops: CDR1 MNHEY, CDR2 SMNVEV (reference sequence). This CDR3 region has 14 residues. Trimming cost V 7 bases and J 0 bases, with 13 bases left between them.

The chain recombines TRBV5-4 with TRBJ2-5; 8 bases map to TRBD2. The junction had 11 bases not matched to a gene; V was cut back by 5 bases and J by 2 bases. From germline, CDR1 is SGHNT and CDR2 YYREEE (reference sequence). The length of the CDR3 is 16 residues. CDR3 bases: TGTGCCAGCAGTCGTGGGGCGGGAGGCCCGCAAGAGACCCAGTACTTC. It translates to CASSRGAGGPQETQYF.

There are a few counts of this clone. The CDR3 here is CASQQGDSSNQPQHF. The CDR3, as DNA: TGTGCCAGCCAACAGGGTGACAGTAGCAATCAGCCCCAGCATTTT. The chain has TRBV10-3 and TRBJ1-5; maybe TRBD1 (6 bases). Germline CDR1 and CDR2: ENHRY and SYGVKD. Trimming left V 10 bases short and J 0 bases short, with 16 bases between. CDR3 length equals 15 residues.